This T cell receptor (beta chain) is from a study of T-cell reconstitution after alpha-beta-depleted transplantation in children. Unique molecular identifiers tagged the TCRbeta library. MiXCR was run by TCRdb on the PCR reads, yielding one entry per CDR3 protein. The sample carries 250,000 to 300,000 distinct CDR3 sequences, around a tenth recorded once. This clonotype occurred many times. The TCR was taken from a male patient aged 2-9 years who had a stem cell transplant for chronic granulomatous disease, so the T cells may come from the graft donor. The specimen was peripheral blood, collected 180 days after TCRalphabeta/CD19-depleted stem cell transplant.

As DNA, the CDR3 is TGCGCCAGCAAGACAGGGTATGCGACTAATGAAAAACTGTTTTTT. Translated, it gives CASKTGYATNEKLFF. V and J are TRBV4-3 and TRBJ1-4, with TRBD1 matching over 7 bases. The V gene end was trimmed by 7 bases and the J gene end by 2 bases; junction bases not matched to a gene: 7. The CDR3 loop spans 15 amino acids. CDR1 LGHNA and CDR2 YSLEER come from the germline V gene.